This paragraph reports one T cell receptor (beta chain). The sample belongs to a study of long-term antiretroviral therapy in people with HIV. Survey level was the resolution at which the v3.0 immunoSEQ assay ran. TCRdb's copy holds only in-frame clones and misses some; the assay was immunoSEQ multiplex PCR. The profile shows tens of thousands of clones, 65% to 75% of them singletons. There are 14 residues in the CDR3. After removal of 3 bases from V and 1 base from J, the junction contained 1 base not matched to a gene. CDR1 is SGHAT and CDR2 is FQNNGV in the germline V gene. V and J are TRBV11-2 and TRBJ2-5, with 8 positions matching TRBD1. Sequences were derived from unsorted PBMCs, sampled 3 years after starting antiretroviral therapy. The sequence was collected from a man aged 50 or older with HIV. The CDR3 here is CASSFTGGQETQYF. The CDR3, as DNA: TGTGCCAGCAGCTTTACAGGGGGCCAAGAGACCCAGTACTTC.